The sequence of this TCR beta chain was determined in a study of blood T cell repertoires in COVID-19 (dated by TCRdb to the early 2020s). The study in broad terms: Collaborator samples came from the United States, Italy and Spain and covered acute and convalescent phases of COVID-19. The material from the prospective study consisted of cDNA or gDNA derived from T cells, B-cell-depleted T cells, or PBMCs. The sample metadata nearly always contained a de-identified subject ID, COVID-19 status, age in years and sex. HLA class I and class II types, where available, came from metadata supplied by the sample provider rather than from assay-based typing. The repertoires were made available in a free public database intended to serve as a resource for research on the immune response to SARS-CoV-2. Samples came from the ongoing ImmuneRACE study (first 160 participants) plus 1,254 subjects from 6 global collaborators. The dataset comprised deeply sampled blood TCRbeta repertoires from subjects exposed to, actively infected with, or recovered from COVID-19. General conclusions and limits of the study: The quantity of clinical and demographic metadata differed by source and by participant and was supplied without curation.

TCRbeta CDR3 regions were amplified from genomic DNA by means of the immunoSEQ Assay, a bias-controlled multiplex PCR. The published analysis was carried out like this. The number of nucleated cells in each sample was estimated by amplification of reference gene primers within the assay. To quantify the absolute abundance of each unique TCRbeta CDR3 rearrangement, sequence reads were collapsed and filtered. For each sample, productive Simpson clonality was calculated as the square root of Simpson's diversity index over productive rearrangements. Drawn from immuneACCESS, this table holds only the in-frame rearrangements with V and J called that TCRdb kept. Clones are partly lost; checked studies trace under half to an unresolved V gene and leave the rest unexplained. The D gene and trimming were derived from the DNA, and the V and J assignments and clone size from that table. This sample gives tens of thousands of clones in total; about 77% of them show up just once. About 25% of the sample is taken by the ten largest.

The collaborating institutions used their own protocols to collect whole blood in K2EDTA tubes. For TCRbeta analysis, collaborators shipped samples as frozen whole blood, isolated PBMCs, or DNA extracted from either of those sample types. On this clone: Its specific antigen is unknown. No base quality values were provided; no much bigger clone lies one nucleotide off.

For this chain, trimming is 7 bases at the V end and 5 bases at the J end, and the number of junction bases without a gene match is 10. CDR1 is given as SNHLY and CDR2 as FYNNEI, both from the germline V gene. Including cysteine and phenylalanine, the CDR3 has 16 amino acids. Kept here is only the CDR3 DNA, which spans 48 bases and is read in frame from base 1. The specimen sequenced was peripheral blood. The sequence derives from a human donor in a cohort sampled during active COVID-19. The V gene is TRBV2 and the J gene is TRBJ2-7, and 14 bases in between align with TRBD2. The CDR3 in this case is CASTWNPGLAGDEQYF. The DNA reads TGTGCCAGCACCTGGAACCCGGGACTAGCGGGAGACGAGCAGTACTTC.